Shown below are 27 T cell receptor beta chains from a single sample sequenced in a study of blood T cell repertoires in COVID-19. Some clones are missing from TCRdb's copy, which holds only in-frame ones; the method was immunoSEQ multiplex PCR. The sample has about 200,000 clones; 89% are singletons. The sequencing sample was made of peripheral blood. The source is a woman in her thirties or forties with acute or convalescent COVID-19.

This clone came up once. The V gene is TRBV9, the J gene TRBJ1-1; 7 bases align to TRBD1. This CDR3 comprises 15 residues. Germline loops: CDR1 SGDLS, CDR2 YYNGEE. Trimming removed 4 bases from V and 1 base from J; junction bases left unmatched: 7. The CDR3 sequence: CASSPAGGTNTEAFF. DNA of the CDR3: TGTGCCAGCAGCCCCGCAGGGGGGACGAACACTGAAGCTTTCTTT.

The CDR3 bases are TGTGCCAGCAGTGACCGGGATCCCAGCACAGATACGCAGTATTTT. Protein: CASSDRDPSTDTQYF. This chain connects TRBV2 to TRBJ2-3, with a weak D call TRBD2 (5 bases). V gave up 3 bases and J gave up 0 bases, with 10 bases separating them. The germline CDR1 and CDR2 sequences are SNHLY and FYNNEI. The CDR3 consists of 15 residues.

This rearrangement joins TRBV6-1 to TRBJ2-2; no definite D call. The V gene lost 2 bases and the J gene lost 4 bases, with 17 bases spanning the gap. CDR1 MNHNS and CDR2 SASEGT come from the germline V gene. The CDR3 is 17 residues long. The CDR3 here is CASSEFYITVSTGELFF. The CDR3 coding sequence is TGTGCCAGCAGTGAATTTTATATTACAGTGTCCACCGGGGAGCTGTTTTTT.

The chain couples TRBV11-1 to TRBJ2-5; a possible D gene is TRBD2 (6 bases). Trimming took off 3 bases at V and 5 bases at J, with 19 bases between the two ends. This CDR3 contains 16 residues. The V gene's germline CDR1 is SGHAT and CDR2 FQDESV (reference sequence). The CDR3 DNA is TGTGCCAGCAGCTTTGGCGCGGTCGCGGGGCGGGAGACCCAGTACTTC. It translates to CASSFGAVAGRETQYF.

The genes are TRBV5-1 and TRBJ2-1; a possible D gene is TRBD1 (6 bases). Per germline, CDR1 SGHRS and CDR2 YFSETQ. Trimming removed 0 bases from V and 5 bases from J, with 9 bases in between. The CDR3 has 14 residues. CDR3 residues: CASSLEGQNNEQFF. The CDR3 region has the DNA TGCGCCAGCAGCTTGGAGGGACAAAACAATGAGCAGTTCTTC.

With regard to this clone: This CDR3 is also generated by other DNA sequences in the sample. V usage is TRBV27 and J usage is TRBJ2-1; D is possibly TRBD1 (8 bases). Per the germline V gene, CDR1 is MNHEY and CDR2 is SMNVEV (reference sequence). V was shortened by 5 bases and J by 4 bases, with 15 bases between the two germline ends. The CDR3 has 15 amino acids. The CDR3 DNA reads as TGTGCCAGCAGTCGGACACAGGGGGGGTACAATGAGCAGTTCTTC. It is translated as CASSRTQGGYNEQFF.

This clone was observed a single time. This chain joins TRBV21-1 and TRBJ2-7; the table's D gene call, TRBD2, was not cross checked with the DNA. TRBV21-1 is an annotated pseudogene. The CDR3 extends over 16 amino acids. CDR3 nucleotides: TGTGCCAGCAGCAAAGTAACGGGAGTAGGTTCCTACGAGCAGTACGTC. Amino acids: CASSKVTGVGSYEQYV.

The chain uses TRBV7-3 and TRBJ1-1; 10 positions agree with TRBD1. The germline V gene encodes CDR1 SGHTA and CDR2 FQGTGA. The CDR3 runs 13 residues. V lost 6 bases to trimming and J lost 6 bases; unmatched junction nucleotides: 4. CDR3 sequence (DNA): TGTGCCAGCAGGTCGACAGGGGGCTCTGAAGCTTTCTTT. As protein: CASRSTGGSEAFF.

The J gene is TRBJ1-4, the V gene TRBV6-5; 8 nucleotides agree with TRBD1. Losses at the gene ends were 5 bases for V and 2 bases for J; bases not matched to a gene: 1. CDR1 MNHEY and CDR2 SVGAGI come from the germline V gene. This CDR3 region has 14 residues. The CDR3 loop reads CASSRDRTNEKLFF. CDR3 DNA: TGTGCCAGCAGTCGGGACAGGACTAATGAAAAACTGTTTTTT.

As concerns this clone: The sample holds other DNA sequences that translate to the same CDR3. The CDR3 region has the DNA TGTGCCAGCAGCCGGGACAGGGACTATGGCTACACCTTC. Translating gives CASSRDRDYGYTF. The chain combines TRBV6-5 with TRBJ1-2, with 9 bases matching TRBD1. V was clipped by 6 bases and J by 3 bases; unmatched bases: 2. The germline V gene encodes CDR1 MNHEY and CDR2 SVGAGI. The length of the CDR3 is 13 residues.

V usage is TRBV4-1 and J usage is TRBJ1-6, with a tentative D call TRBD1 (6 bases). This CDR3 region has 16 residues. CDR1 is MGHRA and CDR2 is YSYEKL in the germline V gene. Trimming shortened V by 0 bases and J by 10 bases, and 16 bases separated the two germline ends. The CDR3 nucleotides read TGCGCCAGCAGCCAAGATAAGCACAGGGTGGCATCACCCCTCCACTTT. Residues: CASSQDKHRVASPLHF.

The genes are TRBV6-6 and TRBJ1-2; 7 nucleotides match TRBD1. The V and J ends lost 6 bases and 8 bases, in that order; junction bases with no gene match: 15. The CDR3 sequence is 15 residues long. CDR1 is MNHNY, CDR2 SVGAGI, per germline (reference sequence). CDR3 amino acids: CASSRDRQGARGYTF. The DNA for the CDR3 is TGTGCCAGCAGCCGCGATCGACAGGGTGCACGGGGCTACACCTTC.

The chain uses TRBV9 and TRBJ2-2, with 7 bases lining up with TRBD2. The CDR3 spans 16 residues. The ends lost 3 bases at V and 6 bases at J; junction bases unmatched: 11. Germline assignment: CDR1 SGDLS and CDR2 YYNGEE. In nucleotides, the CDR3 is TGTGCCAGCAGCGCGGGGGGAAGGGTGTCGGCCGGGGAGCTGTTTTTT. It yields the protein CASSAGGRVSAGELFF.

The chain has TRBV5-6 and TRBJ2-6; D is perhaps TRBD1 (5 bases). CDR1 and CDR2 from the germline V gene are SGHDT and YYEEEE. V lost 6 bases and J 4 bases, leaving 11 bases between the germline ends. This CDR3 comprises 14 residues. CDR3 amino acids: CASNPPGGANVLTF. In nucleotides, the CDR3 is TGTGCCAGCAATCCCCCAGGGGGGGCCAACGTCCTGACTTTC.

The rearrangement uses TRBV2 and TRBJ1-5, with TRBD1 matching over 9 bases. The CDR3 runs to 15 residues. Germline CDR1 reads SNHLY; CDR2 reads FYNNEI. Trimming removed 4 bases from V and 4 bases from J; junction bases left unmatched: 5. CDR3 protein: CASSGIGQGNQPQHF. DNA of the CDR3: TGTGCCAGCAGTGGCATAGGACAGGGGAATCAGCCCCAGCATTTT.

V usage is TRBV7-9 and J usage is TRBJ1-2; the match to TRBD1 covers 11 bases. J gave up 0 bases and V 5 bases, and 5 bases lay outside the gene matches. This CDR3 comprises 16 residues. Germline V gives CDR1 SEHNR, CDR2 FQNEAQ (reference sequence). CDR3 coding DNA: TGTGCCAGCAGCCGGTGGACAGGGGGCACTAACTATGGCTACACCTTC. It yields the protein CASSRWTGGTNYGYTF.

This chain uses TRBV2 with TRBJ2-5, with a weak D call TRBD2 (6 bases). Germline V gives CDR1 SNHLY, CDR2 FYNNEI. The CDR3 contains 12 residues. V was cut by 6 bases and J by 5 bases, with 10 bases left in between. This chain's CDR3 is CASRGGGETQYF. The DNA for the CDR3 is TGTGCCAGCAGGGGAGGAGGGGAGACCCAGTACTTC.

This rearrangement joins TRBV19 to TRBJ1-2; the match to TRBD1 covers 8 bases. The V gene end was trimmed by 4 bases and the J gene end by 2 bases; junction bases not matched to a gene: 3. Germline lookup yields CDR1 LNHDA and CDR2 SQIVND (reference sequence). This CDR3 region has 14 residues. CDR3: CASSTSGGNYGYTF. The CDR3 nucleotides read TGTGCCAGTAGTACGTCAGGGGGCAACTATGGCTACACCTTC.

The chain is built from TRBV19 and TRBJ1-1; D perhaps matches TRBD1 (6 bases). The V gene lost 8 bases and the J gene lost 1 base, with 17 bases spanning the gap. Germline assignment: CDR1 LNHDA and CDR2 SQIVND (reference sequence). This CDR3 is built from 15 residues. The CDR3 bases are TGTGCCAGTGTTCGGGTGGGGGCGAGGAACACTGAAGCTTTCTTT. Translating gives CASVRVGARNTEAFF.

This clone was recorded once. The rearrangement uses TRBV25-1 and TRBJ1-4; D not certain. The CDR3 sequence is 15 residues long. Deletions cut 3 bases from V and 4 bases from J, with 12 bases between. CDR1 MGHDK and CDR2 SYGVNS come from the germline V gene. CDR3 amino acids: CASSDSMEINEKLFF. CDR3 nucleotides: TGTGCCAGCAGTGACTCCATGGAGATTAATGAAAAACTGTTTTTT.

The chain joins TRBV3-1 (or the pseudogene TRBV3-2) to TRBJ2-1; no clear D gene. Germline loops: CDR1 LGHDT, CDR2 YNNKEL (reference sequence). V shed 4 bases and J shed 5 bases, with 12 bases lying between them. The length of the CDR3 is 14 residues. Here the CDR3 reads CASSLRGSNNEQFF. As DNA, the CDR3 is TGTGCCAGCAGCCTAAGAGGCAGTAACAATGAGCAGTTCTTC.

CDR3 nucleotides: TGTGCCAGCAGCGCCACGGGATCCCGTGGCTACACCTTC. Protein product: CASSATGSRGYTF. The chain uses TRBV7-9 and TRBJ1-2; D remains unclear. The CDR3 has 13 amino acids. Trimming took 5 bases from V and 7 from J, leaving 14 bases between them. Germline CDR1 is SEHNR and CDR2 is FQNEAQ (reference sequence).

V usage is TRBV9 and J usage is TRBJ2-1; tentatively, D is TRBD2 (5 bases). V dropped 2 bases and J dropped 7 bases, with 16 bases sitting between them. The CDR3 runs to 15 residues. CDR1 SGDLS and CDR2 YYNGEE come from the germline V gene. Here the CDR3 reads CASSVGGVEANEQFF. CDR3 nucleotide sequence: TGTGCCAGCAGCGTCGGAGGAGTTGAAGCTAATGAGCAGTTCTTC.

In nucleotides, the CDR3 is TGCGCCAGCAGCCAAGCGCAGGGGGCGGACTATGGCTACACCTTC. The encoded protein is CASSQAQGADYGYTF. The V gene is TRBV4-1, the J gene TRBJ1-2; 8 bases agree with TRBD1. V shed 1 base and J 3 bases; nucleotides not matched to a gene: 4. Germline lookup yields CDR1 MGHRA and CDR2 YSYEKL. This CDR3 comprises 15 residues.

As DNA, the CDR3 is TGTGCCAGCAGCTTAGGAGTACGGTCTAATGAAAAACTGTTTTTT. It translates to CASSLGVRSNEKLFF. This chain uses TRBV7-6 with TRBJ1-4; no firm D call. Looked up from germline, CDR1 is SGHVS and CDR2 is FNYEAQ. The CDR3 sequence is 15 residues long. V lost 1 base, J lost 3 bases, and 9 bases lay in between.

V and J are TRBV27 and TRBJ2-1; 12 nucleotides align to TRBD2. With V trimmed by 5 bases and J by 9 bases, 11 bases remained unmatched. Germline CDR1 and CDR2: MNHEY and SMNVEV (reference sequence). The length of the CDR3 is 16 residues. The CDR3, as DNA: TGTGCCAGCAGTCCCCAGCGGCTAGCGGGGGGGGTTGAGCAGTTCTTC. It encodes CASSPQRLAGGVEQFF.

This chain uses TRBV10-3 with TRBJ1-2; a possible D gene is TRBD1 (6 bases). The V and J ends lost 5 bases and 6 bases respectively, with 13 bases between them. The CDR3 runs to 13 residues. Germline lookup yields CDR1 ENHRY and CDR2 SYGVKD. The chain's CDR3 is CAISPDRQNGYTF. The CDR3 DNA reads TGTGCCATCAGTCCCGACAGGCAAAATGGCTACACCTTC.